Shown below are 14 T cell receptor beta chains from a single sample sequenced in a study of T cell responses to AZD1222 COVID-19 vaccine. Profiled with immunoSEQ multiplex PCR; TCRdb holds only in-frame clones, not every one. The sample yields about 90,000 clones, roughly 90% seen once. Sequenced material: peripheral blood, taken 28 days after the second AZD1222 dose. The receptors shown here come from an adult who received the AZD1222 COVID-19 vaccine.

The chain is built from TRBV6-5 and TRBJ1-4; D unclear. Germline V gene lookup returns CDR1 MNHEY and CDR2 SVGAGI. The germline V and J ends were trimmed by 4 bases and 10 bases, with 10 bases remaining between them. The CDR3 has 12 residues. CDR3 nucleotide sequence: TGTGCCAGCAGTTTGGTGGGAGGAAAACTGTTTTTT. Translating it yields CASSLVGGKLFF.

V and J are TRBV18 and TRBJ2-2, with 8 bases fitting TRBD2. V trimming: 2 bases; J trimming: 3 bases; junction bases outside the gene matches: 2. CDR1 KGHSH and CDR2 LQKENI come from the germline V gene. This CDR3 contains 15 residues. CDR3 amino acids: CASSPMTSDTGELFF. Here the CDR3 DNA reads TGTGCCAGCTCACCAATGACTAGCGACACCGGGGAGCTGTTTTTT.

The table lists this clone with a count of one. The chain links TRBV6-5 to TRBJ1-3, with D unclear. The CDR3 spans 14 residues. The germline CDR1 and CDR2 sequences are MNHEY and SVGAGI. The ends were cut back, 2 bases at V and 1 base at J, with 6 bases in the middle. The chain's CDR3 is CASSYRASGNTIYF. For the CDR3, the DNA is TGTGCCAGCAGTTACAGGGCTTCTGGAAACACCATATATTTT.

The chain combines TRBV11-3 with TRBJ2-3; TRBD2 matches 8 bases. V lost 8 bases, J lost 6 bases, and 10 bases stayed unmatched. The CDR3 totals 14 residues. In germline, CDR1 is SGHNT, CDR2 YENEEA. The DNA for the CDR3 is TGTGCCAGCGGTTCTCCGGGGGGGCCTGATACGCAGTATTTT. Translating gives CASGSPGGPDTQYF. The complete variable domain, with remaining parts taken from reference TRBV11-3 and TRBJ2-3, reads EAGVVQSPRYKIIEKKQPVAFWCNPISGHNTLYWYLQNLGQGPELLIRYENEEAVDDSQLPKDRFSAERLKGVDSTLKIQPAELGDSAVYLCASGSPGGPDTQYFGPGTRLTVL.

V gene TRBV6-1 combines with J gene TRBJ1-2; TRBD1 is a possible D gene (5 bases). This CDR3 contains 12 residues. Trimming took off 1 base at V and 7 bases at J, with 7 bases between the two ends. Germline V gene lookup returns CDR1 MNHNS and CDR2 SASEGT. The CDR3 protein is CASSEGDFGYTF. Written as DNA, the CDR3 is TGTGCCAGCAGTGAAGGGGACTTTGGCTACACCTTC.

The rearrangement joins TRBV27 to TRBJ1-6, with 8 bases that match TRBD1. Trimming removed 6 bases from V and 9 bases from J; junction bases left unmatched: 10. This CDR3 spans 15 amino acids. Germline V gene sequence: CDR1 MNHEY, CDR2 SMNVEV (reference sequence). CDR3 residues: CASRLGQGPRSPLHF. DNA of the CDR3: TGTGCCAGCAGACTCGGACAGGGCCCCCGTTCACCCCTCCACTTT.

V usage is TRBV7-2 and J usage is TRBJ2-7; no definite D call. Trimming took off 1 base at V and 4 bases at J, with 8 bases between the two ends. The CDR3 extends over 13 amino acids. Germline V gives CDR1 SGHTA, CDR2 FQGNSA. The chain's CDR3 is CASSLGERYEQYF. The CDR3 nucleotides read TGTGCCAGCAGCTTAGGAGAGAGGTACGAGCAGTACTTC.

The rearrangement links TRBV6-5 to TRBJ1-1, with unresolved D. The V end was cut by 6 bases, the J end by 3 bases, with 14 bases between. This CDR3 region has 14 residues. In germline, CDR1 is MNHEY, CDR2 SVGAGI. CDR3 DNA sequence: TGTGCCAGCAGGCCGGGAGGCGAGGACACTGAAGCTTTCTTT. Protein: CASRPGGEDTEAFF.

The V gene is TRBV6-5, the J gene TRBJ2-6; D possibly corresponds to TRBD1 (6 bases). With 2 bases removed from V and 0 bases from J, the gap between germline ends came to 8 bases. Germline V gene sequence: CDR1 MNHEY, CDR2 SVGAGI. This CDR3 has 16 residues. DNA for the CDR3: TGTGCCAGCAGTTACATAGGGGGCTCTGGGGCCAACGTCCTGACTTTC. Protein product: CASSYIGGSGANVLTF.

The chain recombines TRBV5-6 with TRBJ2-1; 9 bases fit TRBD1. V was pared by 4 bases and J by 1 base, with 6 bases of the junction left unmatched. CDR1 is SGHDT, CDR2 YYEEEE, per germline. This CDR3 spans 16 amino acids. Here the CDR3 reads CASSGRDRASYNEQFF. CDR3 nucleotides: TGTGCCAGCAGCGGCCGGGACAGGGCGTCCTACAATGAGCAGTTCTTC.

The genes are TRBV24-1 and TRBJ1-4; the D is unclear. There are 15 residues in the CDR3. The ends were cut back, 0 bases at V and 4 bases at J, with 8 bases in the middle. The V gene's germline CDR1 is KGHDR and CDR2 SFDVKD. The CDR3 spells CATSDLHGLNEKLFF. CDR3 sequence (DNA): TGTGCCACCAGTGATTTGCACGGGCTTAATGAAAAACTGTTTTTT.

The J gene is TRBJ1-1, the V gene TRBV29-1, with TRBD1 matching 10 bases. The CDR3 loop spans 15 amino acids. After removal of 6 bases from V and 0 bases from J, the junction contained 7 bases not matched to a gene. CDR1 SQVTM and CDR2 ANQGSEA come from the germline V gene. The CDR3 DNA reads as TGCAGCGTCACAAGGGGGACAGGGGTGAACACTGAAGCTTTCTTT. Its translation: CSVTRGTGVNTEAFF.

The gene calls are TRBV19 and TRBJ1-5, with D uncertain. The V end was cut by 2 bases, the J end by 2 bases, with 4 bases between. The CDR3 totals 13 residues. Germline CDR1 is LNHDA and CDR2 is SQIVND (reference sequence). Here the CDR3 DNA reads TGTGCCAGTAGTATATCAGGCAATCAGCCCCAGCATTTT. It codes for CASSISGNQPQHF.

This clone was seen a single time. The V call is TRBV7-2, the J call TRBJ2-5; 7 nucleotides line up with TRBD2. The germline gives CDR1 SGHTA, CDR2 FQGNSA. The V segment lost 5 bases and the J segment 5 bases; nucleotides outside the gene matches: 11. The CDR3 consists of 15 residues. CDR3 coding DNA: TGTGCCAGCAGCCCCCGTTCAGCGGGGAGGGAGACCCAGTACTTC. Translating gives CASSPRSAGRETQYF.